A single sample is the source of the 30 T cell receptor beta chains below, sequenced in a study of human T cells and chemical hapten exposure (dated by TCRdb to 2020 to 2023). Library generation was performed with RACE. The sample was run on a NextSeq 500. TCRdb ran its own pipeline on the public reads, namely fastp trimming at Q25 and MiXCR clone calling, and kept in-frame beta chains. Duplicate CDR3 protein sequences are folded into a single record with the most common DNA and genes. The sample table shows about 140,000 distinct CDR3 sequences, and roughly 12% are seen once. In total, the top ten clones hold approximately 1.3% of the sample. Taken with the paper, the label for time point translates to: patch test 2, 6 weeks after DPC sensitization. The sample's treatment or condition, from its label and the paper: therapeutic diphenylcyclopropenone sensitization with weekly scalp DPC. The sample in question was whole blood, obtained in connection with sensitization to the hapten diphenylcyclopropenone (DPC). These receptors came from a woman aged 45-65 years with alopecia areata. Some clones in this sample may be carry-over from other donors' samples.

V and J are TRBV7-6 and TRBJ2-7; D is unresolved. CDR1 SGHVS and CDR2 FNYEAQ come from the germline V gene. Trimming removed 5 bases from V and 3 bases from J, with 11 bases in between. The CDR3 has 13 amino acids. This chain's CDR3 is CASSPGSDYEQYF. The CDR3 DNA reads TGTGCCAGCAGCCCCGGGTCTGACTACGAGCAGTACTTC.

The V call is TRBV11-2, the J call TRBJ2-1, with 9 bases aligning to TRBD2. V shed 1 base, J shed 6 bases, and the junction held 4 bases outside the gene matches. The CDR3 runs to 15 residues. Germline CDR1 and CDR2: SGHAT and FQNNGV. CDR3 in DNA: TGTGCCAGCAGCTTAGTAGCGGGAGTGGGCAATGAGCAGTTCTTC. This encodes CASSLVAGVGNEQFF. Filled out from reference TRBV11-2 and TRBJ2-1, the complete variable domain reads EAGVAQSPRYKIIEKRQSVAFWCNPISGHATLYWYQQILGQGPKLLIQFQNNGVVDDSQLPKDRFSAERLKGVDSTLKIQPAKLEDSAVYLCASSLVAGVGNEQFFGPGTRLTVL.

This clonotype was found many times. The rearrangement joins TRBV2 to TRBJ1-1; 8 bases align to TRBD1. The germline V gene has CDR1 SNHLY and CDR2 FYNNEI. The V and J ends lost 6 bases and 5 bases, in that order; junction bases with no gene match: 5. This CDR3 is built from 13 residues. The DNA of the CDR3 is TGTGCCAGCAGATACGGACAGGGAACTGAAGCTTTCTTT. As protein: CASRYGQGTEAFF.

This clonotype was observed many times. The rearrangement joins TRBV29-1 to TRBJ2-7; TRBD1 matches at 10 bases. V dropped 5 bases and J dropped 2; count of bases not matched to a gene: 3. The CDR3 consists of 13 residues. In germline, CDR1 is SQVTM, CDR2 ANQGSEA. As DNA, the CDR3 is TGCAGCGTTCCCGGGACAGGGGCCTACGAGCAGTACTTC. It encodes CSVPGTGAYEQYF.

As DNA, the CDR3 is TGTGCCATCAATTCGGCGGGAGAGAAGGATGAGCAGTTCTTC. As protein: CAINSAGEKDEQFF. This chain connects TRBV10-3 to TRBJ2-1; 7 bases map to TRBD2. The CDR3 runs to 14 residues. V was pared by 7 bases and J by 8 bases, with 11 bases of the junction left unmatched. CDR1 ENHRY and CDR2 SYGVKD come from the germline V gene.

This clonotype has just a few counts. This rearrangement joins TRBV10-3 to TRBJ1-5; D gene uncertain. Trimming pared 2 bases from V and 4 bases from J, leaving 9 bases between. Germline V gene data show CDR1 as ENHRY and CDR2 as SYGVKD. CDR3 length equals 14 residues. Written as DNA, the CDR3 is TGTGCCATCAGTGAGGGGCAAAGGAATCAGCCCCAGCATTTT. Translation gives CAISEGQRNQPQHF.

The genes are TRBV7-2 and TRBJ2-2; 7 bases are a match to TRBD2. The CDR3 length is 15 residues. V gave up 2 bases and J gave up 4 bases; unmatched junction bases: 4. CDR1 is SGHTA, CDR2 FQGNSA, per germline. As DNA, the CDR3 is TGTGCCAGCAGCTTAAAGGGACTAACCACCGGGGAGCTGTTTTTT. Translation: CASSLKGLTTGELFF.

This clonotype was observed a handful of times. The chain couples TRBV19 to TRBJ1-2, with D hard to call. CDR3 length equals 14 residues. The V end lost 4 bases, the J end lost 3 bases, and 12 bases lay between the germline ends. Germline values: CDR1 LNHDA, CDR2 SQIVND (reference sequence). The CDR3 loop is CASSTQTPYYGYTF. For the CDR3, the DNA is TGTGCCAGTAGTACACAAACGCCTTACTATGGCTACACCTTC.

The sample holds a few counts of this clonotype. The chain combines TRBV11-3 with TRBJ2-3, with TRBD2 matching 8 bases. Trimming took 5 bases from V and 5 from J; bases not matched to a gene: 12. CDR1 SGHNT and CDR2 YENEEA come from the germline V gene. This CDR3 has 16 residues. The CDR3 DNA follows: TGTGCCAGCAGCAACCGAGAGCGGGAGCGGGGAGATACGCAGTATTTT. Amino acids: CASSNRERERGDTQYF.

The V call is TRBV2, the J call TRBJ2-7, with TRBD1 matching over 8 bases. Germline-derived CDR1 and CDR2 are SNHLY and FYNNEI. The V gene end was trimmed by 6 bases and the J gene end by 3 bases; junction bases not matched to a gene: 10. The CDR3 is 15 residues long. The chain's CDR3 is CASRGGTGDHYEQYF. The CDR3 DNA follows: TGTGCCAGCAGGGGCGGGACAGGAGACCACTACGAGCAGTACTTC.

This clonotype was detected a few times. V and J are TRBV18 and TRBJ1-1; 9 positions agree with TRBD1. The length of the CDR3 is 16 residues. Germline V gene data show CDR1 as KGHSH and CDR2 as LQKENI. V shed 3 bases and J 0 bases; nucleotides not matched to a gene: 5. DNA of the CDR3: TGTGCCAGCTCACCCGATGGGACAGGGTTGAACACTGAAGCTTTCTTT. This sequence encodes CASSPDGTGLNTEAFF.

This clonotype came up many times. The V and J genes are TRBV9 and TRBJ2-3; TRBD2 agrees at 7 bases. In germline, CDR1 is SGDLS, CDR2 YYNGEE. Trimming cost V 4 bases and J 4 bases; bases outside gene matches: 6. This CDR3 is 14 amino acids long. CDR3 nucleotides: TGTGCCAGCAGCCGCGGGGGTAGCTCAGATACGCAGTATTTT. It encodes CASSRGGSSDTQYF. The whole variable domain, remainder taken from reference TRBV9 and TRBJ2-3, is DSGVTQTPKHLITATGQRVTLRCSPRSGDLSVYWYQQSLDQGLQFLIQYYNGEERAKGNILERFSAQQFPDLHSELNLSSLELGDSALYFCASSRGGSSDTQYFGPGTRLTVL.

This clonotype has just a few counts. The chain couples TRBV6-5 to TRBJ1-1; 10 bases line up with TRBD1. The CDR3 loop spans 14 amino acids. The V segment lost 3 bases and the J segment 5 bases; nucleotides outside the gene matches: 3. Germline CDR1 reads MNHEY; CDR2 reads SVGAGI. The chain's CDR3 is CASSYDRGPTEAFF. DNA for the CDR3: TGTGCCAGCAGTTATGACAGGGGGCCAACTGAAGCTTTCTTT.

This clonotype was counted at least ten times. This chain links TRBV20-1 with TRBJ2-5; D remains unclear. This CDR3 is 11 amino acids long. Germline V gene lookup returns CDR1 DFQATT and CDR2 SNEGSKA (reference sequence). Trimming removed 6 bases from V and 5 bases from J, with 10 bases in between. The CDR3 DNA sequence: TGCAGTGCCCGGTCCCACGAGACCCAGTACTTC. This gives the protein CSARSHETQYF.

This clonotype was counted a few times. This chain uses TRBV11-3 with TRBJ2-1, with 7 nucleotides matching TRBD2. The germline V gene encodes CDR1 SGHNT and CDR2 YENEEA. The CDR3 extends over 14 amino acids. V lost 5 bases and J lost 6; bases outside the gene matches: 7. CDR3 sequence reads: CASSPAGLLNEQFF. In nucleotides, the CDR3 is TGTGCCAGCAGCCCAGCGGGACTCCTCAATGAGCAGTTCTTC. The whole variable domain, remainder taken from reference TRBV11-3 and TRBJ2-1, is EAGVVQSPRYKIIEKKQPVAFWCNPISGHNTLYWYLQNLGQGPELLIRYENEEAVDDSQLPKDRFSAERLKGVDSTLKIQPAELGDSAVYLCASSPAGLLNEQFFGPGTRLTVL.

This clonotype appeared a few times. The chain carries TRBV13 and TRBJ2-7, with 10 bases identical to TRBD2. Germline V gene data show CDR1 as PRHDT and CDR2 as FYEKMQ (reference sequence). The CDR3 consists of 15 residues. With V trimmed by 5 bases and J by 4 bases, 8 bases remained unmatched. The CDR3 DNA reads as TGTGCCAGCAGCACAAGCGGGAGGGCTGGGTACGAGCAGTACTTC. Protein product: CASSTSGRAGYEQYF.

V and J are TRBV19 and TRBJ2-7, with 8 bases lining up with TRBD1. Germline V CDR1 and CDR2: LNHDA, SQIVND (reference sequence). The CDR3 is made up of 14 amino acids. V was pared by 3 bases and J by 6 bases, with 7 bases of the junction left unmatched. CDR3 protein: CASSMGQVLSEQYF. CDR3 nucleotide sequence: TGTGCCAGTAGTATGGGACAGGTCCTCTCCGAGCAGTACTTC.

This chain links TRBV6-2 or TRBV6-3 with TRBJ2-5, with unresolved D. Deletions cut 7 bases from V and 2 bases from J, with 11 bases between. Germline CDR1 is MNHEY and CDR2 is SVGEGT. This CDR3 has 13 amino acids. CDR3 residues: CASKTVIQETQYF. CDR3 nucleotide sequence: TGTGCCAGCAAGACCGTCATTCAAGAGACCCAGTACTTC.

The chain employs TRBV19 and TRBJ2-7; 12 nucleotides match TRBD2. Per the germline V gene, CDR1 is LNHDA and CDR2 is SQIVND (reference sequence). With 5 bases clipped from V and 4 bases from J, the junction kept 3 bases outside the gene matches. The CDR3 is 14 residues long. The chain's CDR3 is CASSATSGGYEQYF. Here the CDR3 DNA reads TGTGCCAGTAGTGCTACTAGCGGGGGGTACGAGCAGTACTTC.

This clonotype came up many times. The chain couples TRBV9 to TRBJ2-3; 7 bases match TRBD2. The CDR3 extends over 15 amino acids. The ends lost 3 bases at V and 2 bases at J; junction bases unmatched: 6. Germline V CDR1 and CDR2: SGDLS, YYNGEE. The CDR3 sequence is CASSALGGFTDTQYF. The CDR3 coding sequence is TGTGCCAGCAGCGCTCTGGGGGGGTTCACAGATACGCAGTATTTT.

The sample holds many counts of this clonotype. The gene calls are TRBV24-1 and TRBJ2-6; TRBD1 might be the D (5 bases). The CDR3 has 16 amino acids. CDR1 KGHDR and CDR2 SFDVKD come from the germline V gene. V lost 5 bases and J 4 bases, leaving 14 bases between the germline ends. DNA for the CDR3: TGTGCCACCAGTGCCTCCTTAGGGGAAGGGGCCAACGTCCTGACTTTC. Its translation is CATSASLGEGANVLTF.

This clonotype appeared a few times. V and J are TRBV24-1 and TRBJ2-1; 8 nucleotides match TRBD1. The CDR3 loop spans 15 amino acids. Germline CDR1 KGHDR, CDR2 SFDVKD. V lost 2 bases to trimming and J lost 4 bases; unmatched junction nucleotides: 3. DNA for the CDR3: TGTGCCACCAGTGATTCCACAGGGGGTTACAATGAGCAGTTCTTC. It encodes CATSDSTGGYNEQFF.

There are a few counts of this clonotype. The chain has TRBV19 and TRBJ1-2, with D possibly matching TRBD1 (5 bases). This CDR3 has 15 amino acids. With 5 bases removed from V and 2 bases from J, the gap between germline ends came to 15 bases. CDR1 and CDR2 (germline): LNHDA, SQIVND (reference sequence). The CDR3 DNA reads as TGTGCCAGTAGTCCAGGGATGCTCCAAAACTATGGCTACACCTTC. Amino acid sequence: CASSPGMLQNYGYTF.

This clonotype was seen repeatedly, ten times or more. The chain carries TRBV19 and TRBJ2-7, with D hard to call. The germline V gene encodes CDR1 LNHDA and CDR2 SQIVND (reference sequence). The V end lost 5 bases, the J end lost 4 bases, and 12 bases lay between the germline ends. This CDR3 region has 13 residues. The CDR3 here is CASSASHRYEQYF. CDR3 DNA sequence: TGTGCCAGTAGTGCGTCCCACCGGTACGAGCAGTACTTC.

This clonotype was recorded a few times. The chain carries TRBV6-6 and TRBJ2-1; unclear D gene. This CDR3 spans 10 amino acids. Germline values: CDR1 MNHNY, CDR2 SVGAGI (reference sequence). Trimming took off 8 bases at V and 3 bases at J, with 2 bases between the two ends. The CDR3 protein is CASGYNEQFF. CDR3 nucleotides: TGTGCCAGCGGCTACAATGAGCAGTTCTTC.

This clonotype was counted a few times. This chain connects TRBV7-6 to TRBJ1-5; D call uncertain. The CDR3 length is 13 residues. V was trimmed by 1 base and J by 5 bases, leaving 6 bases between them. CDR1 is SGHVS and CDR2 is FNYEAQ in the germline V gene. The CDR3 coding sequence is TGTGCCAGCAGCTTAGTAATAGATCAGCCCCAGCATTTT. Its protein product is CASSLVIDQPQHF.

This clonotype showed up just a few times. The rearrangement uses TRBV11-2 and TRBJ2-3; either TRBD1 or TRBD2 may fit D (5 bases each). V lost 4 bases, J lost 2 bases, and 16 bases lay in between. CDR3 size: 16 residues. Germline V lookup: CDR1 SGHAT, CDR2 FQNNGV. The CDR3 region has the DNA TGTGCCAGCAGCTCGTACGAGGGGTCTTACACAGATACGCAGTATTTT. Translation: CASSSYEGSYTDTQYF.

This clonotype was found a few times. The rearrangement links TRBV7-6 to TRBJ2-1, with TRBD2 matching 12 bases. The germline gives CDR1 SGHVS, CDR2 FNYEAQ. This CDR3 has 19 amino acids. V lost 0 bases and J lost 0; bases outside the gene matches: 6. Here the CDR3 reads CASSLARLAGGSSYNEQFF. The CDR3 DNA sequence: TGTGCCAGCAGCTTAGCGCGCCTAGCGGGAGGGAGCTCCTACAATGAGCAGTTCTTC.

This clonotype occurred a few times. This chain connects TRBV5-6 to TRBJ2-5, with TRBD2 matching over 9 bases. The J segment lost 5 bases and the V segment lost 0 bases, leaving 8 bases of the junction unmatched. This CDR3 has 16 residues. Germline assignment: CDR1 SGHDT and CDR2 YYEEEE. The CDR3 loop is CASSLVSSGMGETQYF. In nucleotides, the CDR3 is TGTGCCAGCAGCTTGGTGTCTAGCGGGATGGGTGAGACCCAGTACTTC.

This clonotype showed up just once. The junction departs from the called germline gene at one end, perhaps through a read error. The rearrangement links TRBV6-6 to TRBJ2-3; D assignment may be TRBD1 or TRBD2 (5 bases each). The CDR3 has 14 residues. Germline CDR1 is MNHNY and CDR2 is SVGAGI (reference sequence). For the CDR3, the DNA is TGTGCCGGCAGCCCCGGGACCCCCACAGATACGCAGTATTTT. Translated, it gives CAGSPGTPTDTQYF.